The source of this T cell receptor beta chain is a study of technical replicates of blood from several donors. This clone was seen just once. Here immunoSEQ multiplex PCR was the method, and the copy in TCRdb shows in-frame clones only, minus some. This table has 91,000 or so clones, 95% appearing once. Material: T cells isolated from PBMCs. This clonotype was obtained from a human donor in good health.

CDR3 DNA: TGCGCCAGCAGCCAAGATAGGGCCGGGGGGGCGGTAAGAGATACGCAGTATTTT. This sequence encodes CASSQDRAGGAVRDTQYF. The rearrangement uses TRBV4-1 and TRBJ2-3, with 8 bases fitting TRBD2. The V gene end was trimmed by 0 bases and the J gene end by 5 bases; junction bases not matched to a gene: 13. The length of the CDR3 is 18 residues. Germline V gene data show CDR1 as MGHRA and CDR2 as YSYEKL.